The 19 T cell receptor beta chains below all came from one sample that was sequenced in a study of sequential checkpoint blockade in melanoma. This sample's treatment: randomized to nivolumab then ipilimumab (arm A) or the reverse (arm B). Clones were sequenced by immunoSEQ multiplex PCR, and TCRdb holds only the in-frame ones, with some missing. The sample lists around 11,000 clones; about 75% were seen once. Material: CD8+ T cells sorted from blood (inferred from file names), obtained from a patient given nivolumab and ipilimumab in sequence. Receptors were obtained from a human donor with melanoma.

The chain uses TRBV9 and TRBJ1-2, with 11 bases fitting TRBD1. Unmatched junction bases numbered 5, after V lost 4 bases and J lost 6 bases. The CDR3 is made up of 14 amino acids. Per the germline V gene, CDR1 is SGDLS and CDR2 is YYNGEE. CDR3 nucleotides: TGTGCCAGCAGCCCTCGGACAGGGGGCGATGGCTACACCTTC. It encodes CASSPRTGGDGYTF.

The chain links TRBV7-3 to TRBJ2-1; 14 positions match TRBD2. Germline-derived CDR1 and CDR2 are SGHTA and FQGTGA. The CDR3 is 16 residues long. Germline trimming cut 4 bases from V and 6 bases from J; bases unmatched to any gene: 5. This chain's CDR3 is CASSSATSGRANEQFF. The CDR3 DNA reads as TGTGCCAGCAGCTCTGCGACTAGCGGGAGGGCCAATGAGCAGTTCTTC. Drawing the rest from reference TRBV7-3 and TRBJ2-1, the complete variable domain is GAGVSQTPSNKVTEKGKYVELRCDPISGHTALYWYRQSLGQGPEFLIYFQGTGAADDSGLPNDRFFAVRPEGSVSTLKIQRTERGDSAVYLCASSSATSGRANEQFFGPGTRLTVL.

Judged by abundance, this clone is medium-sized (0.01 to 0.1%). V gene TRBV19 combines with J gene TRBJ2-2; weak D call: TRBD2 (6 bases). Trimming left V 3 bases short and J 7 bases short, with 15 bases between. The CDR3 is made up of 15 amino acids. Germline-derived CDR1 and CDR2 are LNHDA and SQIVND (reference sequence). The CDR3 here is CASSMFVRGGGELFF. The CDR3 nucleotides read TGTGCCAGTAGTATGTTCGTGAGGGGAGGCGGGGAGCTGTTTTTT.

The V and J genes are TRBV19 and TRBJ1-1; D gene unclear. Germline lookup yields CDR1 LNHDA and CDR2 SQIVND (reference sequence). The CDR3 totals 16 residues. V was pared by 3 bases and J by 1 base, with 15 bases between. CDR3: CASSMAARKTNTEAFF. The DNA for the CDR3 is TGTGCCAGTAGTATGGCCGCGAGGAAAACGAACACTGAAGCTTTCTTT.

CDR3 DNA sequence: TGCGCCAGCAGTCCCGACAGCTATGGCTACACCTTC. The encoded protein is CASSPDSYGYTF. This sequence joins TRBV4-1 and TRBJ1-2, with D possibly TRBD1 on 5 matching bases. The CDR3 extends over 12 amino acids. Trimming removed 6 bases at V and 4 bases at J, with 9 bases between. Per germline, CDR1 MGHRA and CDR2 YSYEKL.

This clone was found once. This sequence joins TRBV14 and TRBJ2-6, with TRBD2 matching 7 bases. The CDR3 totals 18 residues. The V and J ends lost 0 bases and 0 bases, in that order; junction bases with no gene match: 5. The germline V gene encodes CDR1 SGHDN and CDR2 FVKESK. CDR3 coding DNA: TGTGCCAGCAGCCAAGACGGGGAGGGACTCTCTGGGGCCAACGTCCTGACTTTC. Its protein product is CASSQDGEGLSGANVLTF.

This chain connects TRBV5-4 to TRBJ2-7, with 8 bases identical to TRBD2. Germline-derived CDR1 and CDR2 are SGHNT and YYREEE (reference sequence). Trimming cost V 3 bases and J 3 bases; bases outside gene matches: 5. The CDR3 runs to 14 residues. CDR3 sequence reads: CASSWQAGDYEQYF. As DNA, the CDR3 is TGTGCCAGCAGCTGGCAAGCGGGAGACTACGAGCAGTACTTC. Filled out from reference TRBV5-4 and TRBJ2-7, the complete variable domain reads ETGVTQSPTHLIKTRGQQVTLRCSSQSGHNTVSWYQQALGQGPQFIFQYYREEENGRGNFPPRFSGLQFPNYSSELNVNALELDDSALYLCASSWQAGDYEQYFGPGTRLTVT.

This clone was seen a handful of times. The chain joins TRBV7-9 to TRBJ2-7, with 10 bases lining up with TRBD2. Germline V gene data show CDR1 as SEHNR and CDR2 as FQNEAQ (reference sequence). The length of the CDR3 is 15 residues. V gave up 4 bases and J gave up 2 bases; unmatched junction bases: 5. For the CDR3, the DNA is TGTGCCAGCAGCTCTCGACTAGCGGGCCCCTACGAGCAGTACTTC. Translating gives CASSSRLAGPYEQYF.

Remarks on this clone: The junction departs from germline at one end; a sequencing error may be responsible. The chain uses TRBV5-6 and TRBJ2-2; the D gene is possibly TRBD1 (6 bases). Germline CDR1 is SGHDT and CDR2 is YYEEEE. This CDR3 contains 17 residues. The CDR3: CASILGPGDANTGELFF. In DNA form, the CDR3 reads TGTGCCAGCATCTTGGGACCAGGGGACGCGAACACCGGGGAGCTGTTTTTT.

This clone was counted between two and nine times. The chain combines TRBV4-3 with TRBJ2-7; D is uncertain. The CDR3 covers 14 residues. Per germline, CDR1 LGHNA and CDR2 YSLEER. Between the trimmed V and J ends, which lost 0 bases and 4 bases, there was a span of 10 bases. The CDR3 protein is CASSQDRSAYEQYF. CDR3 nucleotides: TGCGCCAGCAGCCAAGATAGGTCAGCGTACGAGCAGTACTTC.

V gene TRBV9 combines with J gene TRBJ2-1; tentative D call: TRBD1 (6 bases). V gave up 3 bases and J gave up 0 bases, with 10 bases separating them. Germline CDR1 is SGDLS and CDR2 is YYNGEE. CDR3 size: 15 residues. CDR3 protein: CASSEQGLSYNEQFF. CDR3 in DNA: TGTGCCAGCAGCGAACAGGGCCTCTCCTACAATGAGCAGTTCTTC.

For this clone: A read error may produce the germline difference seen at one junction end. The genes are TRBV15 and TRBJ2-7; 8 nucleotides match TRBD1. There are 17 residues in the CDR3. Germline V gives CDR1 LNHNV, CDR2 YYDKDF (reference sequence). CDR3: CATSRGGQGHPTYAQYF. In nucleotides, the CDR3 is TGTGCCACCAGCAGAGGAGGACAGGGACACCCAACCTACGCGCAGTACTTC.

This clone was recorded once. This chain links TRBV30 with TRBJ2-3; 12 bases fit TRBD2. CDR3 length equals 18 residues. Germline V CDR1 and CDR2: GTSNPN, SVGIG (reference sequence). After removal of 3 bases from V and 3 bases from J, the junction contained 13 bases not matched to a gene. In DNA, the CDR3 is TGTGCCTGGAGCGGAATCCTAGCGGGAGGGCCGGGGACAGATACGCAGTATTTT. Protein product: CAWSGILAGGPGTDTQYF.

The chain links TRBV4-3 to TRBJ1-1, with D hard to call. The ends were cut back, 4 bases at V and 2 bases at J, with 14 bases in the middle. This CDR3 comprises 15 residues. Per the germline V gene, CDR1 is LGHNA and CDR2 is YSLEER. The CDR3 loop is CASSPGEAFNTEAFF. The CDR3 bases are TGCGCCAGCAGCCCTGGCGAGGCTTTTAACACTGAAGCTTTCTTT.

Only one count was recorded for this clone. This chain links TRBV27 with TRBJ2-7, with a possible D match to TRBD2 (7 bases). Germline V gives CDR1 MNHEY, CDR2 SMNVEV (reference sequence). This CDR3 comprises 16 residues. V dropped 7 bases and J dropped 3 bases, with 22 bases sitting between them. CDR3 in amino acids: CASTITGGPRNYEQYF. The CDR3 DNA is TGTGCCAGCACCATCACCGGGGGGCCCCGAAACTACGAGCAGTACTTC.

The chain combines TRBV5-1 with TRBJ1-1, with 8 bases lining up with TRBD1. This CDR3 is built from 13 residues. J lost 4 bases, V lost 1 base, and 0 bases had no gene match. Per the germline V gene, CDR1 is SGHRS and CDR2 is YFSETQ. This CDR3 reads CASSLTGGTEAFF. The DNA for the CDR3 is TGCGCCAGCAGCTTGACAGGGGGCACTGAAGCTTTCTTT.

This rearrangement joins TRBV18 to TRBJ1-2; 7 positions match TRBD1. Per germline, CDR1 KGHSH and CDR2 LQKENI. The CDR3 spans 15 residues. J was trimmed by 5 bases and V by 0 bases; bases with no gene match: 6. This CDR3 reads CASSPPETGWYGYTF. The CDR3, as DNA: TGTGCCAGCTCACCACCGGAGACAGGGTGGTATGGCTACACCTTC.

With regard to this clone: An end of the junction differs from the germline gene, which may be a read error. The chain uses TRBV6-1 and TRBJ1-5; no reliable D call. Germline CDR1 is MNHNS and CDR2 is SASEGT. The CDR3 is 12 amino acids. CDR3 residues: CASSEAEEREHF. The CDR3, as DNA: TGTGCCAGCAGCGAAGCGGAGGAGAGAGAGCATTTT.

The V call is TRBV30, the J call TRBJ1-1, with D uncertain. Germline CDR1 is GTSNPN and CDR2 is SVGIG (reference sequence). There are 15 residues in the CDR3. V was cut by 3 bases and J by 0 bases, with 14 bases left in between. For the CDR3, the DNA is TGTGCCTGGAGGCCCCCGGGTGGTTTGAACACTGAAGCTTTCTTT. Its translation: CAWRPPGGLNTEAFF.